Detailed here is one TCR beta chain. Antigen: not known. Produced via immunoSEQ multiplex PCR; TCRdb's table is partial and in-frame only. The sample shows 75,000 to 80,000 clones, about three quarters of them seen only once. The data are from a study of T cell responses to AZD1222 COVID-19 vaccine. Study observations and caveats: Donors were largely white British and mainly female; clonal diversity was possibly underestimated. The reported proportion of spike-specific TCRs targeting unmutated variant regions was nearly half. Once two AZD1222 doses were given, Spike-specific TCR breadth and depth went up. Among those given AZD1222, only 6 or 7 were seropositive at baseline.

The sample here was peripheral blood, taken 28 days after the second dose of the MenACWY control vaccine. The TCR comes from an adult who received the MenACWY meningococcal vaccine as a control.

The CDR3 protein is CASSPGLETEAFF. The CDR3, as DNA: TGTGCCAGTAGTCCGGGGCTAGAAACTGAAGCTTTCTTT. The chain is built from TRBV19 and TRBJ1-1, with D possibly being TRBD1 (5 bases). Germline CDR1 is LNHDA and CDR2 is SQIVND (reference sequence). Trimming stripped 5 bases from V and 5 bases from J, with 12 bases between. The CDR3 spans 13 residues.